This TCR beta chain was recovered during a study of TIL therapy for anti-PD-1-resistant metastatic lung cancer (dated by TCRdb to about 2021). With respect to the entire study: Tumors were harvested before any PD-1/PD-L1 blockade; patients then received nivolumab, and those progressing received lymphodepletion, expanded TIL infusion and IL-2. Among the enrolled patients, the median age was nearly 55 years (range roughly 35-80), and the median tumor PD-L1 proportion score was less than 6.5%. Most of the cohort had lung adenocarcinoma, a handful of tumors were EGFR-mutant and two were ALK-rearranged, and half of the patients were current or former smokers. A median non-synonymous tumor mutation burden of under 1.9 mutations per megabase was determined across the cohort by whole-exome sequencing. Tumor and peripheral blood T cell receptor beta sequencing was used to track clonotypes across tumor, expanded TIL product and serial blood samples. Results and caveats for the whole study, not just this receptor: The baseline peripheral repertoire was partially replaced by infused TIL clonotypes, which then decayed over months, and no apparent association between persistence and response was found. The study protocol defined all tumor marker inferences as exploratory. The cohort was highly selected, with more treatment-naive, never-smoker and oncogene-addicted patients than typical, limiting generalizability.

V is pared back by 4 bases and J by 0 bases, with 10 bases lying between the germline termini. CDR1 LNHDA and CDR2 SQIVND were looked up in the germline V gene (reference sequence). The CDR3 runs 14 residues from the cysteine to the phenylalanine. Solely the CDR3 DNA is kept, with 42 bases framed from the first base. Read against the paper, the sample's time point label means: pre-treatment sample, taken before nivolumab and TIL therapy. A phase I trial run at two centers enrolled adults with stage 4 NSCLC between 2017 and 2020. The samples were drawn from an open-label, single-arm phase I trial testing tumor-infiltrating lymphocyte therapy combined with nivolumab in advanced non-small cell lung cancer. Blood mononuclear cells from EDTA tubes were separated on a Ficoll gradient and snap-frozen as pellets, and DNA was extracted from the cells using a Qiagen mini-prep kit. About this clone itself: Its antigen remains unidentified. Within one base of it there is no much larger clone, and no base qualities were kept.

TCR beta CDR3 regions were amplified from genomic DNA by bias-controlled multiplex PCR with the immunoSEQ v3 hsTCRB kit. An Illumina NextSeq 500 was used to sequence the TCR libraries, reaching 2 million or so read pairs at survey level or roughly 5-6.5 million at deep level. As for the original processing: Clonality was reported by immunoSEQ Analyzer software, which also assigned V, D and J genes and filtered out non-productive sequences. Repertoires of infused TIL and blood were compared using productive Simpson clonality and the Morisita overlap index of productive TRB rearrangements. For each clone in blood, the absolute clonotype count was estimated by multiplying the lymphocyte count by the CD3+ fraction and by the clone's productive frequency. TCRdb holds this immuneACCESS table with in-frame rearrangements only. Some clones are missing; in checked studies, unresolved V genes explain under half, and the rest has no known cause. V and J calls and clone size are those listed in that table; D and trimming were worked out from the DNA. The sample table lists about 52,000 clones, 79% of them with a count of one. The ten most abundant clones make up about 4.8% of the sample.

The chain is made from TRBV19 and TRBJ2-7; the D gene is unclear. Specimen: blood, collected at baseline. The TCR originated in a woman between 25 and 80 years old with non-small cell lung cancer. The DNA reads TGTGCCAGTAGTAAGGGCCCAGCCTCCTACGAGCAGTACTTC. Translated, it reads CASSKGPASYEQYF. Reference TRBV19 and TRBJ2-7 genes cover what lies past the CDR3, so the full variable domain is DGGITQSPKYLFRKEGQNVTLSCEQNLNHDAMYWYRQDPGQGLRLIYYSQIVNDFQKGDIAEGYSVSREKKESFPLTVTSAQKNPTAFYLCASSKGPASYEQYFGPGTRLTVT.